The 26 T cell receptor beta chains given below trace back to one sample, sequenced in a study of T cell changes during pregnancy in multiple sclerosis. TCRdb's copy holds only in-frame clones and misses some; the assay was immunoSEQ multiplex PCR. The sample has about 59,000 clones; 90% to 95% are singletons. Sample: peripheral blood, taken in the third trimester of pregnancy. These receptors were obtained from a female donor in good health, enrolled as a control in a pregnancy study.

This clone appeared a single time. This rearrangement joins TRBV5-1 to TRBJ1-2; 8 bases fit TRBD1. Trimming at V came to 0 bases and at J to 1 base, leaving 8 bases not matched to a gene. The CDR3 loop spans 17 amino acids. Germline V CDR1 and CDR2: SGHRS, YFSETQ. The CDR3 is CASSLGPQGASNYGYTF. DNA of the CDR3: TGCGCCAGCAGCTTGGGCCCTCAGGGGGCGAGTAACTATGGCTACACCTTC. Full variable domain (outside the CDR3, taken from reference TRBV5-1 and TRBJ1-2): KAGVTQTPRYLIKTRGQQVTLSCSPISGHRSVSWYQQTPGQGLQFLFEYFSETQRNKGNFPGRFSGRQFSNSRSEMNVSTLELGDSALYLCASSLGPQGASNYGYTFGSGTRLTVV.

This chain links TRBV6-1 with TRBJ2-7; a weak D match, TRBD2 (5 bases). This CDR3 region has 14 residues. Germline V CDR1 and CDR2: MNHNS, SASEGT. V was pared by 7 bases and J by 0 bases, with 13 bases between. Here the CDR3 reads CASTEVGNSYEQYF. The CDR3 DNA sequence: TGTGCCAGCACGGAGGTGGGGAACTCCTACGAGCAGTACTTC.

The chain joins TRBV4-3 to TRBJ1-6; 8 bases align to TRBD1. The V segment lost 2 bases and the J segment 0 bases; nucleotides outside the gene matches: 3. The CDR3 totals 17 residues. Germline assignment: CDR1 LGHNA and CDR2 YSLEER. The CDR3 sequence: CASSQRDRYSYNSPLHF. CDR3 nucleotides: TGCGCCAGCAGCCAAAGGGACAGGTACTCCTATAATTCACCCCTCCACTTT.

The chain recombines TRBV5-4 with TRBJ2-2, with 8 positions matching TRBD2. This CDR3 spans 16 amino acids. The germline V gene encodes CDR1 SGHNT and CDR2 YYREEE (reference sequence). V trimming: 3 bases; J trimming: 4 bases; junction bases outside the gene matches: 8. The CDR3 nucleotides read TGTGCCAGCAGCTCCGGGGCTAGCGGGTCCACCGGGGAGCTGTTTTTT. Protein sequence: CASSSGASGSTGELFF.

This sequence joins TRBV28 and TRBJ1-5; D is uncertain. V lost 7 bases, J lost 2 bases, and 18 bases lay in between. The CDR3 loop spans 16 amino acids. CDR1 and CDR2 from the germline V gene are MDHEN and SYDVKM. The CDR3 nucleotides are TGTGCCAGCACTTACGGGAGCCCCGGAGGCAATCAGCCCCAGCATTTT. Its protein is CASTYGSPGGNQPQHF.

This clone appeared once. The V and J genes are TRBV5-1 and TRBJ2-3; tentative D call: TRBD2 (5 bases). Germline V gene data show CDR1 as SGHRS and CDR2 as YFSETQ. Trimming pared 2 bases from V and 1 base from J, leaving 5 bases between. This CDR3 has 13 residues. As DNA, the CDR3 is TGCGCCAGCAGCTTCGGGGGCACAGATACGCAGTATTTT. It translates to CASSFGGTDTQYF.

The chain carries TRBV11-1 and TRBJ1-1, with 7 bases matching TRBD1. Germline lookup yields CDR1 SGHAT and CDR2 FQDESV (reference sequence). Unmatched junction bases numbered 0, after V lost 1 base and J lost 4 bases. The CDR3 is 13 residues long. The CDR3 bases are TGTGCCAGCAGCTTAGACAGGGGCACTGAAGCTTTCTTT. Translation: CASSLDRGTEAFF.

V is TRBV6-1 and J is TRBJ2-6, with 10 bases fitting TRBD1. This CDR3 is built from 17 residues. Per germline, CDR1 MNHNS and CDR2 SASEGT. The V gene end was trimmed by 4 bases and the J gene end by 2 bases; junction bases not matched to a gene: 5. The CDR3 loop is CASSALGTGAGANVLTF. CDR3 nucleotides: TGTGCCAGCAGTGCCCTCGGGACAGGGGCTGGGGCCAACGTCCTGACTTTC.

The rearrangement uses TRBV9 and TRBJ2-2; 7 bases align to TRBD2. After removal of 0 bases from V and 7 bases from J, the junction contained 15 bases not matched to a gene. CDR1 is SGDLS and CDR2 is YYNGEE in the germline V gene. The CDR3 is 18 amino acids. As DNA, the CDR3 is TGTGCCAGCAGCGTAGGCTTCGAAAGCGGGGCCCTCGGCGGGGAGCTGTTTTTT. Protein: CASSVGFESGALGGELFF.

The chain joins TRBV6-5 to TRBJ2-2; TRBD1 matches at 9 bases. Germline V gives CDR1 MNHEY, CDR2 SVGAGI. This CDR3 contains 14 residues. V lost 8 bases, J lost 3 bases, and 4 bases stayed unmatched. CDR3 region: CASRDRGDTGELFF. CDR3 DNA: TGTGCCAGCCGTGACAGGGGGGACACCGGGGAGCTGTTTTTT.

The CDR3 region has the DNA TGTGCCAGTAGTATGGGCAGGGCCCGGGGCTACACCTTC. Its protein is CASSMGRARGYTF. The chain combines TRBV19 with TRBJ1-2; maybe TRBD1 (5 bases). The CDR3 spans 13 residues. The ends were cut back, 3 bases at V and 8 bases at J, with 13 bases in the middle. Looked up from germline, CDR1 is LNHDA and CDR2 is SQIVND (reference sequence).

J is TRBJ1-1 and V is TRBV2; D is perhaps TRBD1 (5 bases). This CDR3 contains 11 residues. Between the trimmed V and J ends, which lost 8 bases and 1 base, there was a span of 5 bases. Germline lookup yields CDR1 SNHLY and CDR2 FYNNEI. CDR3 sequence: CASQGNTEAFF. The CDR3 region has the DNA TGTGCCAGCCAGGGGAACACTGAAGCTTTCTTT.

The chain uses TRBV11-3 and TRBJ2-7; 10 positions agree with TRBD1. This CDR3 has 17 amino acids. Germline CDR1 SGHNT, CDR2 YENEEA. V was pared by 6 bases and J by 1 base, with 12 bases of the junction left unmatched. Written as DNA, the CDR3 is TGTGCCAGCAGGTCCCGGGACAGGGGTACAATTTCCTACGAGCAGTACTTC. It specifies CASRSRDRGTISYEQYF.

This clone showed up just a few times. CDR3 DNA sequence: TGTGCCAGCCGTAGCGGCAGCTCCTACAATGAGCAGTTCTTC. Its protein product is CASRSGSSYNEQFF. This chain links TRBV25-1 with TRBJ2-1, with a weak D call TRBD2 (6 bases). The germline CDR1 and CDR2 sequences are MGHDK and SYGVNS. V dropped 8 bases and J dropped 0 bases, with 11 bases sitting between them. The length of the CDR3 is 14 residues.

This clone is a singleton in its sample. The chain uses TRBV5-1 and TRBJ2-6; the D gene is possibly TRBD2 (6 bases). The CDR3 extends over 16 amino acids. Between the trimmed V and J ends, which lost 3 bases and 0 bases, there was a span of 10 bases. Germline CDR1 and CDR2: SGHRS and YFSETQ. The CDR3 DNA sequence: TGCGCCAGCAGCTCGGAGGGAAGCTCTGGGGCCAACGTCCTGACTTTC. Translated: CASSSEGSSGANVLTF.

The V call is TRBV25-1, the J call TRBJ2-5; the D gene is possibly TRBD1 (6 bases). CDR3 length: 14 amino acids. Germline loops: CDR1 MGHDK, CDR2 SYGVNS. V was cut by 3 bases and J by 5 bases, with 13 bases left in between. CDR3 in amino acids: CASSDSQGQETQYF. The DNA for the CDR3 is TGTGCCAGCAGTGATTCGCAGGGGCAGGAGACCCAGTACTTC.

This clone was seen a few times. The chain employs TRBV2 and TRBJ1-5; TRBD1 matches at 9 bases. V gave up 6 bases and J gave up 4 bases; unmatched junction bases: 10. In germline, CDR1 is SNHLY, CDR2 FYNNEI. The CDR3 runs to 16 residues. The CDR3 loop is CASRGIDRGTNQPQHF. The CDR3 bases are TGTGCCAGCAGGGGGATTGACAGGGGGACTAATCAGCCCCAGCATTTT.

The chain recombines TRBV16 with TRBJ2-1; maybe TRBD2 (6 bases). Trimming shortened V by 4 bases and J by 5 bases, and 15 bases separated the two germline ends. The CDR3 covers 15 residues. Per germline, CDR1 KGHSY and CDR2 FQNENV. The chain's CDR3 is CASSLPRGGNNEQFF. As DNA, the CDR3 is TGTGCCAGCAGCCTTCCGAGGGGAGGAAACAATGAGCAGTTCTTC.

The V gene is TRBV7-9, the J gene TRBJ2-3; tentatively, D is TRBD1 (6 bases). Germline CDR1 SEHNR, CDR2 FQNEAQ (reference sequence). The CDR3 covers 14 residues. V lost 0 bases and J lost 5, with 9 bases in between. The CDR3 region has the DNA TGTGCCAGCAGCTTAGCACAGGGAGTAGATACGCAGTATTTT. Protein: CASSLAQGVDTQYF.

The chain couples TRBV5-6 to TRBJ1-6; unclear D gene. This CDR3 spans 15 amino acids. With 4 bases removed from V and 0 bases from J, the gap between germline ends came to 8 bases. Per the germline V gene, CDR1 is SGHDT and CDR2 is YYEEEE. The CDR3 DNA follows: TGTGCCAGCAGCCGAGGAAGCTCCTATAATTCACCCCTCCACTTT. Translating it yields CASSRGSSYNSPLHF.

The chain is built from TRBV10-3 and TRBJ1-4; 8 bases match TRBD1. This CDR3 contains 14 residues. Per the germline V gene, CDR1 is ENHRY and CDR2 is SYGVKD. Trimming removed 6 bases from V and 6 bases from J; junction bases left unmatched: 6. The CDR3 loop reads CAIRKDRDDEKLFF. CDR3 DNA: TGTGCCATCAGGAAGGACAGGGATGATGAAAAACTGTTTTTT.

The chain employs TRBV2 and TRBJ2-5, with TRBD2 as a possible D gene (6 bases). The V gene lost 11 bases and the J gene lost 2 bases, with 12 bases spanning the gap. In germline, CDR1 is SNHLY, CDR2 FYNNEI. CDR3 length: 12 amino acids. For the CDR3, the DNA is TGTGCCGCACGGGGGACTCAAGAGACCCAGTACTTC. Translating gives CAARGTQETQYF.

The chain joins TRBV4-3 to TRBJ1-2, with D possibly matching TRBD1 (5 bases). The CDR3 has 17 residues. Trimming pared 0 bases from V and 4 bases from J, leaving 18 bases between. CDR1 is LGHNA and CDR2 is YSLEER in the germline V gene. In nucleotides, the CDR3 is TGCGCCAGCAGCCAAGATTCAACAGGTCCTATTCCCTATGGCTACACCTTC. Protein: CASSQDSTGPIPYGYTF.

The chain links TRBV5-1 to TRBJ2-2; D is ambiguous. V lost 4 bases, J lost 6 bases, and 10 bases lay in between. Germline V gives CDR1 SGHRS, CDR2 YFSETQ. This CDR3 is 13 amino acids long. CDR3: CASSVIAAGELFF. The DNA for the CDR3 is TGCGCCAGCAGCGTCATAGCCGCCGGGGAGCTGTTTTTT.

This sequence joins TRBV4-2 and TRBJ2-3, with D hard to call. Germline V gives CDR1 LGHNA, CDR2 YNFKEQ. Trimming stripped 0 bases from V and 0 bases from J, with 22 bases between. This CDR3 is built from 20 residues. Here the CDR3 DNA reads TGTGCCAGCAGCCAAGATAGGTTCGTCCGAGGTCATTCTAGCACAGATACGCAGTATTTT. Protein product: CASSQDRFVRGHSSTDTQYF.

The V and J genes are TRBV6-4 and TRBJ2-1; D is uncertain. V was clipped by 4 bases and J by 6 bases, with 10 bases between them. The germline gives CDR1 MRHNA, CDR2 SNTAGT. The CDR3 contains 13 residues. In nucleotides, the CDR3 is TGTGCCAGCAGTGTAACAGAAATCAATGAGCAGTTCTTC. Translating gives CASSVTEINEQFF.